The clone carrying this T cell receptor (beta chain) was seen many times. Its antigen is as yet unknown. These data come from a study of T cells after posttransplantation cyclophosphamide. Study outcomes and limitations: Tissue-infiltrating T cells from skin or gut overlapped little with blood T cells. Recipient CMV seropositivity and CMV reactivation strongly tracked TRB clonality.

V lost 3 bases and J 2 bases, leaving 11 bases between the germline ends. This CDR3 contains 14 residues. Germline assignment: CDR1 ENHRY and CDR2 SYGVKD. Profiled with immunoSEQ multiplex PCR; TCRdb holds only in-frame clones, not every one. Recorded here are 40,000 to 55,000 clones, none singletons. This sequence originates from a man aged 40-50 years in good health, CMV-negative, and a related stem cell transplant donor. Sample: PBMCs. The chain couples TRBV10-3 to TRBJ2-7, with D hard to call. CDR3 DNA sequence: TGTGCCATCAGTGACGCTAGTGTTCCCTACGAGCAGTACTTC. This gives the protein CAISDASVPYEQYF.